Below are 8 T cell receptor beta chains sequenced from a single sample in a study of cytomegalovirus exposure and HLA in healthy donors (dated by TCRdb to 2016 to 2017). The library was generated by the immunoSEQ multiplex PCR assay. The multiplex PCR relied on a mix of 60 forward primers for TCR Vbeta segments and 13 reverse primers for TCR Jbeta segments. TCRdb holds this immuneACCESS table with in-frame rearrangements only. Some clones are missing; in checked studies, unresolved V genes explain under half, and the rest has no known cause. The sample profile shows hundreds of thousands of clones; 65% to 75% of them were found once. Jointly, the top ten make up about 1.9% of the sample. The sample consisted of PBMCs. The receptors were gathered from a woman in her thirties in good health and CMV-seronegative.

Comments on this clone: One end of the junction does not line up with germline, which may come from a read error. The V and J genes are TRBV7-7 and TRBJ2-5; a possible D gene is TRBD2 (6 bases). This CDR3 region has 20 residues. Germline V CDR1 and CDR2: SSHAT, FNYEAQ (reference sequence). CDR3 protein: CASSLAARSPGSRAKETQYF. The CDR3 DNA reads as TGTGCTAGCAGCTTAGCGGCTAGATCGCCGGGTTCCAGGGCAAAAGAGACCCAGTACTTC. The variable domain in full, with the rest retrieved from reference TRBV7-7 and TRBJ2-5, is GAGVSQSPRYKVTKRGQDVTLRCDPISSHATLYWYQQALGQGPEFLTYFNYEAQPDKSGLPSDRFSAERPEGSISTLTIQRTEQRDSAMYRCASSLAARSPGSRAKETQYFGPGTRLLVL.

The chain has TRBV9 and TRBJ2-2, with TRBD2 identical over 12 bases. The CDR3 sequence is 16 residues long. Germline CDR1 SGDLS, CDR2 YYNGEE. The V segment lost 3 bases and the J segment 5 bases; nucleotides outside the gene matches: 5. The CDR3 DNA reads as TGTGCCAGCAGCGAGACCGGGACTAGCGGGACCGGGGAGCTGTTTTTT. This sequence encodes CASSETGTSGTGELFF.

Here the CDR3 DNA reads TGTGCCTGGAGTGCATCCGGGAGAAACATTCAGTACTTC. Amino acids: CAWSASGRNIQYF. The V and J genes are TRBV30 and TRBJ2-4; possibly TRBD2 for D (6 bases). V lost 1 base to trimming and J lost 6 bases, with 10 bases between them. This CDR3 comprises 13 residues. The germline V gene has CDR1 GTSNPN and CDR2 SVGIG (reference sequence).

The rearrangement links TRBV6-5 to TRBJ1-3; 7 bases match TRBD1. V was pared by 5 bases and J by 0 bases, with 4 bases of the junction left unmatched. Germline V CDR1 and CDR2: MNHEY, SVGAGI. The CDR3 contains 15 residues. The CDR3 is CASSPDRNSGNTIYF. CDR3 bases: TGTGCCAGCAGTCCGGACAGGAACTCTGGAAACACCATATATTTT.

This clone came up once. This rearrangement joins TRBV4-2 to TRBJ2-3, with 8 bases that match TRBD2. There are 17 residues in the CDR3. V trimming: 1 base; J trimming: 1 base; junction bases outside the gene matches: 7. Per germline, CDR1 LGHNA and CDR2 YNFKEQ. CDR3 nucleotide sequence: TGTGCCAGCAGCCAAGGGGGAGCGGGGGATGGCACAGATACGCAGTATTTT. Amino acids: CASSQGGAGDGTDTQYF.

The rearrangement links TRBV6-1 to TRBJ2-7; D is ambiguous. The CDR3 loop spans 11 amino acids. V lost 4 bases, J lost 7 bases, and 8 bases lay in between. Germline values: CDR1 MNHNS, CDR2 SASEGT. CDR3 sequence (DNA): TGTGCCAGCAGTGGAAGCTGGGAGCAGTACTTC. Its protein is CASSGSWEQYF.

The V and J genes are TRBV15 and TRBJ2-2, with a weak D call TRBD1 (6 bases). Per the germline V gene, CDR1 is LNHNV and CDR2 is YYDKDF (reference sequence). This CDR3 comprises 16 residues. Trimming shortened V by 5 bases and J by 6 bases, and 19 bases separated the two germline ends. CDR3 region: CATSAWTALRSGELFF. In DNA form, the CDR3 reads TGTGCCACCAGCGCCTGGACAGCCCTGCGGTCCGGGGAGCTGTTTTTT. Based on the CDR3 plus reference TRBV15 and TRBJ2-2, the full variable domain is DAMVIQNPRYQVTQFGKPVTLSCSQTLNHNVMYWYQQKSSQAPKLLFHYYDKDFNNEADTPDNFQSRRPNTSFCFLDIRSPGLGDTAMYLCATSAWTALRSGELFFGEGSRLTVL.

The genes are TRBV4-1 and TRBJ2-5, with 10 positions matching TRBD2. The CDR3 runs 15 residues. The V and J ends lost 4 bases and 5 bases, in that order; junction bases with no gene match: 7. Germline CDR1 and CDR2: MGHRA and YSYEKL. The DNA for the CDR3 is TGCGCCAGCAGCCCGCTAGCGGGAGCGTGGGAGACCCAGTACTTC. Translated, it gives CASSPLAGAWETQYF.